This passage covers 7 T cell receptor beta chains from one sample sequenced in a study of cytomegalovirus exposure and HLA in healthy donors. Primers: 60 Vbeta forward and 13 Jbeta reverse. Assay used: immunoSEQ multiplex PCR; TCRdb lists only in-frame clones, some missing. The table records roughly 180,000 clones, roughly 80% of them present only once. Material for sequencing was PBMCs. These receptors were taken from a woman aged 45 to 65 in good health and CMV-seropositive.

The chain uses TRBV7-3 and TRBJ2-5, with 8 bases matching TRBD2. Germline V gene lookup returns CDR1 SGHTA and CDR2 FQGTGA. This CDR3 contains 16 residues. Trimming cost V 5 bases and J 2 bases; bases outside gene matches: 10. This CDR3 reads CASSPSSRGGQETQYF. The DNA of the CDR3 is TGTGCCAGCAGCCCCTCGTCTCGGGGGGGACAAGAGACCCAGTACTTC.

The V gene is TRBV6-4, the J gene TRBJ1-5; D uncertain. CDR3 length: 15 amino acids. The germline V gene encodes CDR1 MRHNA and CDR2 SNTAGT. Trimming removed 2 bases at V and 0 bases at J, with 8 bases between. The CDR3 DNA reads TGTGCCAGCAGTGACGGGCACGATAGCAATCAGCCCCAGCATTTT. As protein: CASSDGHDSNQPQHF.

This clone was detected only once. Here the CDR3 DNA reads TGTGCCAGCAGCTTAGCAGGGGGCGGGGATCAGCCCCAGCATTTT. Its translation is CASSLAGGGDQPQHF. The rearrangement uses TRBV7-2 and TRBJ1-5; 7 nucleotides agree with TRBD1. The V gene's germline CDR1 is SGHTA and CDR2 FQGNSA. The CDR3 runs to 15 residues. J lost 5 bases, V lost 0 bases, and 4 bases had no gene match. The variable domain in full, with the rest retrieved from reference TRBV7-2 and TRBJ1-5, is GAGVSQSPSNKVTEKGKDVELRCDPISGHTALYWYRQSLGQGLEFLIYFQGNSAPDKSGLPSDRFSAERTGGSVSTLTIQRTQQEDSAVYLCASSLAGGGDQPQHFGDGTRLSIL.

The chain carries TRBV25-1 and TRBJ2-5; D is perhaps TRBD2 (5 bases). This CDR3 has 15 residues. The V end was cut by 4 bases, the J end by 2 bases, with 14 bases between. Looked up from germline, CDR1 is MGHDK and CDR2 is SYGVNS. Here the CDR3 reads CASSAGVLPQETQYF. The DNA for the CDR3 is TGTGCCAGCAGTGCCGGGGTCTTACCTCAAGAGACCCAGTACTTC.

The genes are TRBV28 and TRBJ1-5; the D is unclear. From germline, CDR1 is MDHEN and CDR2 SYDVKM. V lost 6 bases and J 3 bases, leaving 15 bases between the germline ends. The CDR3 length is 15 residues. CDR3 protein: CASRPSRGFNQPQHF. CDR3 bases: TGTGCCAGCAGACCATCCCGGGGATTCAATCAGCCCCAGCATTTT.

The chain couples TRBV6-5 to TRBJ1-1; the match to TRBD1 covers 8 bases. J lost 8 bases, V lost 7 bases, and 3 bases had no gene match. In germline, CDR1 is MNHEY, CDR2 SVGAGI. This CDR3 spans 11 amino acids. CDR3 region: CASTRDREAFF. CDR3 DNA: TGTGCCAGCACAAGGGACAGGGAAGCTTTCTTT.

The V and J genes are TRBV19 and TRBJ1-3; TRBD1 is a possible D gene (5 bases). The V gene lost 6 bases and the J gene lost 0 bases, with 15 bases spanning the gap. The CDR3 is made up of 16 amino acids. Germline lookup yields CDR1 LNHDA and CDR2 SQIVND (reference sequence). The CDR3 is CASSDVGGHSGNTIYF. As DNA, the CDR3 is TGTGCCAGTAGCGATGTGGGCGGACACTCTGGAAACACCATATATTTT.